A single sample gave rise to the 3 T cell receptor beta chains below, sequenced in a study of T cells in Graves' hyperthyroidism and ophthalmopathy. What was amplified from RNA transcripts were TCR beta CDR3 regions. Using the HTBI primer set, a first-round RT-PCR was run on the TCR CDR3. TCRdb ran MiXCR on the multiplex PCR reads and lists one entry per CDR3 protein. The table records 300,000 to 450,000 distinct CDR3 sequences, roughly 15% of them present only once. Sequenced material: blood. The receptor source for this set is a woman aged 25-40 years with Graves' ophthalmopathy.

This clonotype has a count of ten or more. The V gene is TRBV20-1, the J gene TRBJ1-5, with TRBD1 identical over 9 bases. Germline CDR1 reads DFQATT; CDR2 reads SNEGSKA (reference sequence). The CDR3 is 16 amino acids. The V and J ends lost 5 bases and 1 base, in that order; junction bases with no gene match: 9. The chain's CDR3 is CSAYPGQGFSNQPQHF. The CDR3, as DNA: TGCAGTGCTTATCCGGGACAGGGATTCAGCAATCAGCCCCAGCATTTT.

At least ten counts were recorded for this clonotype. V gene TRBV20-1 combines with J gene TRBJ1-2; D unresolved. V was clipped by 4 bases and J by 5 bases, with 14 bases between them. Per germline, CDR1 DFQATT and CDR2 SNEGSKA (reference sequence). This CDR3 has 13 amino acids. The CDR3 is CSATRTNRYGYTF. For the CDR3, the DNA is TGCAGTGCTACCAGGACGAATCGGTATGGCTACACCTTC.

This clonotype was picked up a small number of times. The rearrangement joins TRBV20-1 to TRBJ2-7, with no clear D. CDR1 is DFQATT, CDR2 SNEGSKA, per germline (reference sequence). This CDR3 is built from 13 residues. The V and J ends lost 5 bases and 4 bases respectively, with 15 bases between them. CDR3 amino acids: CSAPGGVGYEQYF. The CDR3, as DNA: TGCAGTGCTCCGGGCGGTGTTGGGTACGAGCAGTACTTC.